Detailed here is one TCR beta chain. Its specificity is not known. The data belong to a study of cytomegalovirus exposure and HLA in healthy donors. Study background: Across a few hundred genotyped donors, approximately 80% landed in the Caucasian-associated ancestry cluster. General study results and limits: Common viral pathogens seemed to be connected with several of the most significant clusters, according to a later analysis. Cytomegalovirus status, reportedly, was diagnosed with high specificity and sensitivity by the classifier.

The CDR3 totals 16 residues. The V and J ends lost 0 bases and 5 bases respectively, with 15 bases between them. Germline lookup yields CDR1 SGDLS and CDR2 YYNGEE. Use of 60 Vbeta and 13 Jbeta primers characterized the PCR. Libraries were prepared by immunoSEQ multiplex PCR; TCRdb keeps only in-frame clonotypes and omits some of them. The repertoire has 150,000 to 200,000 clones, just under 80% of them found once; the top ten carry 9% to 10%. In nominal health when sampled, donors likely had unrecorded immune exposures nonetheless. The sequence was obtained from a young man in good health and CMV-seropositive. The V and J genes are TRBV9 and TRBJ2-1; the D gene is possibly TRBD2 (5 bases). The sequenced sample was PBMCs. DNA of the CDR3: TGTGCCAGCAGCGTAGCTCTGGGAGTTACGGACAATGAGCAGTTCTTC. Amino acids: CASSVALGVTDNEQFF.